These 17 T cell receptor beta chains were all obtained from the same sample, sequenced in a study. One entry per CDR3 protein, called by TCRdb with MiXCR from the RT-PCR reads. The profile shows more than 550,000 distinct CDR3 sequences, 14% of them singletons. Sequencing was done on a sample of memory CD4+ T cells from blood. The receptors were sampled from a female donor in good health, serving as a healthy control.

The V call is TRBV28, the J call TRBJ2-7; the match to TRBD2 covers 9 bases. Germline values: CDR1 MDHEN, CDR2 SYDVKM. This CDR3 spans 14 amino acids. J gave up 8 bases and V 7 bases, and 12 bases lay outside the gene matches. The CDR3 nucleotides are TGTGCCAGCAACCAAGAAGCGGGAGGAGGGAAGCAGTACTTC. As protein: CASNQEAGGGKQYF.

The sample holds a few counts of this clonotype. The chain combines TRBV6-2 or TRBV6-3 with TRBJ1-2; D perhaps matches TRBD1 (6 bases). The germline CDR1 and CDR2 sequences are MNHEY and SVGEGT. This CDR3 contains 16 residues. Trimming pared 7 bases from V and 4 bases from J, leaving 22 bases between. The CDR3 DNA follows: TGTGCCAGCACCTCAAATTCTGGCCTGACAGGCTATGGCTACACCTTC. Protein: CASTSNSGLTGYGYTF.

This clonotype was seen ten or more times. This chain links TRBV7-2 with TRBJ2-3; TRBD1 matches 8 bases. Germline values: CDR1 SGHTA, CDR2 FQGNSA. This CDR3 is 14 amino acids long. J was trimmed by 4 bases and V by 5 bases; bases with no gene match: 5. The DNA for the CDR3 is TGTGCCAGCAGCCCAGGGGGCTCGGCAGATACGCAGTATTTT. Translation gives CASSPGGSADTQYF. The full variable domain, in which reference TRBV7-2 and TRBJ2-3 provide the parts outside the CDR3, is GAGVSQSPSNKVTEKGKDVELRCDPISGHTALYWYRQSLGQGLEFLIYFQGNSAPDKSGLPSDRFSAERTGGSVSTLTIQRTQQEDSAVYLCASSPGGSADTQYFGPGTRLTVL.

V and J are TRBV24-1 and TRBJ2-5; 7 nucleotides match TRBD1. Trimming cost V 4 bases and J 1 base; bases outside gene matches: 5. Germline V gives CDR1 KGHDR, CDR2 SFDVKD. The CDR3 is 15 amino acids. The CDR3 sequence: CATSDQGQFQETQYF. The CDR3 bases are TGTGCCACCAGTGACCAGGGACAGTTCCAAGAGACCCAGTACTTC.

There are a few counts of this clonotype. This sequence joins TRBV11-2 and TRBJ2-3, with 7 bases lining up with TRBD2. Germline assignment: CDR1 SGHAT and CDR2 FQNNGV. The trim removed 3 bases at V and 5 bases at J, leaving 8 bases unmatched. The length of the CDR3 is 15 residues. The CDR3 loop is CASSFIAGRVDTQYF. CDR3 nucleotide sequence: TGTGCCAGCAGCTTCATAGCGGGCAGGGTAGATACGCAGTATTTT.

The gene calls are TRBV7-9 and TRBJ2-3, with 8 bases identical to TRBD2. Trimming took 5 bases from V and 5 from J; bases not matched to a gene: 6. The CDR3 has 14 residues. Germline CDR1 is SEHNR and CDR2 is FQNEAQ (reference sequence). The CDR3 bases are TGTGCCAGCAGCCCAGGGCGGGAGGTAGATACGCAGTATTTT. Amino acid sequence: CASSPGREVDTQYF.

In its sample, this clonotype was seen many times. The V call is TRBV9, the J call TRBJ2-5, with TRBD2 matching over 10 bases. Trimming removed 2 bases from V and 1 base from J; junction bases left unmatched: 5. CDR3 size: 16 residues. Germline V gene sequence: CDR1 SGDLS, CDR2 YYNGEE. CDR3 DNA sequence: TGTGCCAGCAGCGTTATAGCGGGAGGCCTCCAAGAGACCCAGTACTTC. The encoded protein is CASSVIAGGLQETQYF.

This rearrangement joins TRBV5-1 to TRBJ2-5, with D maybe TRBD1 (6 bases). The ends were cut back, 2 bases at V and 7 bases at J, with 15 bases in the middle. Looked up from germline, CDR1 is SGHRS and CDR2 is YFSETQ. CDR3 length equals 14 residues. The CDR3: CASSFNPGVGTQYF. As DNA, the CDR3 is TGCGCCAGCAGCTTCAACCCAGGGGTGGGGACCCAGTACTTC.

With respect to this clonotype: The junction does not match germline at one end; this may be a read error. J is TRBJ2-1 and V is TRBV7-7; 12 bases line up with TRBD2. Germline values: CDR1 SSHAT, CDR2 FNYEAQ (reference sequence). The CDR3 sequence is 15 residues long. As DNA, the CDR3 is TGTGCTAGCAGCCCAGGACTAGCGGGATTAAGTGAGCAGTTCTTC. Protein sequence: CASSPGLAGLSEQFF. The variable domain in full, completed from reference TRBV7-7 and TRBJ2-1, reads GAGVSQSPRYKVTKRGQDVTLRCDPISSHATLYWYQQALGQGPEFLTYFNYEAQPDKSGLPSDRFSAERPEGSISTLTIQRTEQRDSAMYRCASSPGLAGLSEQFFGPGTRLTVL.

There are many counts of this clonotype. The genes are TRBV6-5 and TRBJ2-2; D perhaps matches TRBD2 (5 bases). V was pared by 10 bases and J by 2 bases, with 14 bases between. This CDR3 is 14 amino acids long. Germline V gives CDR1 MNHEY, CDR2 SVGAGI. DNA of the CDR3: TGTGCCACCCACCGGGGTACAAACACCGGGGAGCTGTTTTTT. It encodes CATHRGTNTGELFF.

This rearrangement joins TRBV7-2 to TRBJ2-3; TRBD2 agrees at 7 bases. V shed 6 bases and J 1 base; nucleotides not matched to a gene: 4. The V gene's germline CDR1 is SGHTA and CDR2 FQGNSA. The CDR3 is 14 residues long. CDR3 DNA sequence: TGTGCCAGCAGGCGGGGGTCTGGCACAGATACGCAGTATTTT. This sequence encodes CASRRGSGTDTQYF.

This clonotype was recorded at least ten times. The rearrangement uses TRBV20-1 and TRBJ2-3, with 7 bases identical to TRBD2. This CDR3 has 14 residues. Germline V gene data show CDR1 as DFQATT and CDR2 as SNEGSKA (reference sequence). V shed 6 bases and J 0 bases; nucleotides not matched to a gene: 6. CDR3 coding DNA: TGCAGTGCCGTGGGGGGGGAAAGCACAGATACGCAGTATTTT. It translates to CSAVGGESTDTQYF.

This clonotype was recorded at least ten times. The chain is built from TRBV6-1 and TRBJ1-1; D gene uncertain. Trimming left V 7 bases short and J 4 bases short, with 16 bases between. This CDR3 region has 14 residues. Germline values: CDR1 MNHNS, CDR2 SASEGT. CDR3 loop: CASTLSDRGTEAFF. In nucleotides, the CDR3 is TGTGCCAGCACCCTCTCCGATCGGGGCACTGAAGCTTTCTTT.

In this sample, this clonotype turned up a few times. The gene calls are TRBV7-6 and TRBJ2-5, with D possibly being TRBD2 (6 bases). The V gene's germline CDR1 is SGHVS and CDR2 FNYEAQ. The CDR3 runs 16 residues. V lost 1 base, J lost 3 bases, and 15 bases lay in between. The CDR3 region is CASSLGPGRREETQYF. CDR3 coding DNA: TGTGCCAGCAGCTTAGGGCCAGGGAGGCGAGAAGAGACCCAGTACTTC.

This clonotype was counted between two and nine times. The CDR3 DNA reads TGTGCCAGCAGAGGCGGGTGGGTGAGCCTCGGGGAGCTGTTTTTT. It codes for CASRGGWVSLGELFF. The chain combines TRBV6-5 with TRBJ2-2, with D possibly matching TRBD2 (5 bases). CDR1 and CDR2 (germline): MNHEY, SVGAGI. Trimming stripped 6 bases from V and 7 bases from J, with 18 bases between. CDR3 size: 15 residues.

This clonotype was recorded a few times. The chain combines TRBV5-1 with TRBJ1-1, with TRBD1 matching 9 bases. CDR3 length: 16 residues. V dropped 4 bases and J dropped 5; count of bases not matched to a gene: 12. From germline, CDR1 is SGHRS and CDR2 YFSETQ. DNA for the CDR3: TGCGCCAGCAGCACTGGCCCCGGGACAGGGAAGACTGAAGCTTTCTTT. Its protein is CASSTGPGTGKTEAFF.

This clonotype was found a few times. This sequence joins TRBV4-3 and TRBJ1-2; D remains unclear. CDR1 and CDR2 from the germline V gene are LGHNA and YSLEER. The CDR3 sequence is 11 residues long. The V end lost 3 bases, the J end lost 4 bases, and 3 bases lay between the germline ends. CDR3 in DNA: TGCGCCAGCAGCCACGCCTATGGCTACACCTTC. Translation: CASSHAYGYTF.